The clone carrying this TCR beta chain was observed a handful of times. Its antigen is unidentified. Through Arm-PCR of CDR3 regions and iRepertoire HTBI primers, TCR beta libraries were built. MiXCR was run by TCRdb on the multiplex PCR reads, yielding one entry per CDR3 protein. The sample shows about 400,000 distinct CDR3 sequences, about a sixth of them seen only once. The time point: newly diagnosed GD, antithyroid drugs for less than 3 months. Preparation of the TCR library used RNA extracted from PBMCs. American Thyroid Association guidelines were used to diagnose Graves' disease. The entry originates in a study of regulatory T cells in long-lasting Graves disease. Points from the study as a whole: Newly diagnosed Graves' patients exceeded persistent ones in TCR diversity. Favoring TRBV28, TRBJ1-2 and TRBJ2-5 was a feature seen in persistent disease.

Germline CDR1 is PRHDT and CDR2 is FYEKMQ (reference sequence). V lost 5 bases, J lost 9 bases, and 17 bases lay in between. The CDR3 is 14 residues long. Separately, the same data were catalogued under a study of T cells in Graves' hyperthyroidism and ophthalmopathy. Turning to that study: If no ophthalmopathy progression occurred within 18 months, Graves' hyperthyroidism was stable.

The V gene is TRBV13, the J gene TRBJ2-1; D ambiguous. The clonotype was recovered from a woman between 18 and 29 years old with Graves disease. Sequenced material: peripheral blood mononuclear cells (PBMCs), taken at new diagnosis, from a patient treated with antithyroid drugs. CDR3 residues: CASSPPLASSEQFF. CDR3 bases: TGTGCCAGCAGCCCCCCCCTTGCATCAAGTGAGCAGTTCTTC.